These 15 T cell receptor beta chains were sequenced from one sample in a study of T cells after posttransplantation cyclophosphamide. This table comes from immunoSEQ multiplex PCR, and its TCRdb copy is limited to in-frame clones, with some not included. This sample has about 15,000 clones, with approximately 81% found just once. Sampled 1 year posttransplant, controls received myeloablative marrow transplants, methotrexate and a calcineurin inhibitor. The source was PBMCs, collected 371 days after allogeneic stem cell transplant with calcineurin inhibitor and methotrexate. These receptors came from a male patient younger than 30 who received an allogeneic stem cell transplant from a related donor, was CMV-positive, and had no GVHD. Part of the T cells may come from the graft donor.

The count of this clone is one. The chain joins TRBV9 to TRBJ2-2, with 12 bases fitting TRBD2. The germline V gene encodes CDR1 SGDLS and CDR2 YYNGEE. CDR3 length: 21 amino acids. With 0 bases clipped from V and 6 bases from J, the junction kept 18 bases outside the gene matches. The DNA of the CDR3 is TGTGCCAGCAGCGTAGACGTCCACCCCTTGCTAGCGGGAGGGAAGGCCGGGGAGCTGTTTTTT. Its translation is CASSVDVHPLLAGGKAGELFF.

This chain uses TRBV6-5 with TRBJ1-4; tentatively, D is TRBD1 (5 bases). The CDR3 loop spans 15 amino acids. Trimming pared 7 bases from V and 6 bases from J, leaving 18 bases between. Germline values: CDR1 MNHEY, CDR2 SVGAGI. The CDR3 is CASTAVGPRDEKLFF. CDR3 DNA: TGTGCCAGCACCGCTGTGGGGCCCCGAGATGAAAAACTGTTTTTT.

The rearrangement joins TRBV5-4 to TRBJ2-3, with D perhaps matching TRBD2 (5 bases). Germline lookup yields CDR1 SGHNT and CDR2 YYREEE (reference sequence). The V end lost 2 bases, the J end lost 3 bases, and 16 bases lay between the germline ends. This CDR3 comprises 16 residues. This chain's CDR3 is CASSFEGAARTDTQYF. DNA for the CDR3: TGTGCCAGCAGCTTCGAAGGAGCGGCAAGAACAGATACGCAGTATTTT.

The CDR3 loop reads CASREQYLGQGGDQPQHF. The CDR3 DNA reads as TGTGCCAGCAGAGAACAATACTTGGGACAGGGGGGTGATCAGCCCCAGCATTTT. This sequence joins TRBV6-1 and TRBJ1-5, with 11 bases that match TRBD1. The CDR3 has 18 amino acids. Germline CDR1 and CDR2: MNHNS and SASEGT. The V segment lost 6 bases and the J segment 5 bases; nucleotides outside the gene matches: 15.

The J gene is TRBJ2-2, the V gene TRBV4-3; 10 nucleotides line up with TRBD1. Germline V gives CDR1 LGHNA, CDR2 YSLEER. This CDR3 has 14 residues. J lost 6 bases, V lost 4 bases, and 2 bases had no gene match. As DNA, the CDR3 is TGCGCCAGCAGCCGAGGACAGGGGGCCGGGGAGCTGTTTTTT. It encodes CASSRGQGAGELFF.

V usage is TRBV30 and J usage is TRBJ2-3, with 15 bases identical to TRBD2. After removal of 5 bases from V and 2 bases from J, the junction contained 8 bases not matched to a gene. This CDR3 comprises 17 residues. Germline CDR1 GTSNPN, CDR2 SVGIG (reference sequence). The CDR3 sequence: CAWDPGTSGRHTDTQYF. CDR3 DNA: TGTGCCTGGGACCCCGGGACTAGCGGGAGGCACACAGATACGCAGTATTTT.

The DNA for the CDR3 is TGTGCCAGCAGCTTGGATCCCCGAGCTAACTATGGCTACACCTTC. Translating it yields CASSLDPRANYGYTF. This chain connects TRBV5-4 to TRBJ1-2, with D unclear. Germline loops: CDR1 SGHNT, CDR2 YYREEE (reference sequence). Trimming left V 0 bases short and J 0 bases short, with 9 bases between. CDR3 size: 15 residues.

The chain is built from TRBV6-5 and TRBJ1-4; 7 positions match TRBD1. CDR1 MNHEY and CDR2 SVGAGI come from the germline V gene. V lost 5 bases and J lost 5; bases outside the gene matches: 8. The CDR3 runs 15 residues. The CDR3 DNA is TGTGCCAGCAGTCCTGACAGGGTTCGAAATGAAAAACTGTTTTTT. Amino acid sequence: CASSPDRVRNEKLFF.

J is TRBJ1-5 and V is TRBV4-3; TRBD1 is a possible D gene (6 bases). The ends were cut back, 0 bases at V and 9 bases at J, with 18 bases in the middle. The CDR3 sequence is 16 residues long. Germline CDR1 LGHNA, CDR2 YSLEER. CDR3 coding DNA: TGCGCCAGCAGCCAAGAGGCCGCGGGGGGCGCGATGCCCCAGCATTTT. It codes for CASSQEAAGGAMPQHF.

The V call is TRBV21-1, the J call TRBJ2-1; TRBD2, as called in the table, went unchecked against the DNA. TRBV21-1 is classified as a pseudogene. This CDR3 spans 15 amino acids. The CDR3 loop reads CASSLLAGVYSEQFF. In DNA form, the CDR3 reads TGTGCCAGCAGCTTACTAGCGGGCGTCTACAGTGAGCAGTTCTTC.

V usage is TRBV30 and J usage is TRBJ2-1; TRBD2 might be the D (5 bases). Deletions cut 0 bases from V and 0 bases from J, with 9 bases between. There are 15 residues in the CDR3. Germline V gene data show CDR1 as GTSNPN and CDR2 as SVGIG (reference sequence). In nucleotides, the CDR3 is TGTGCCTGGAGTGTACCAGCGGACTCCTACAATGAGCAGTTCTTC. Its protein is CAWSVPADSYNEQFF.

The chain recombines TRBV15 with TRBJ1-4; TRBD1 agrees at 9 bases. The CDR3 has 16 residues. Per the germline V gene, CDR1 is LNHNV and CDR2 is YYDKDF (reference sequence). V lost 1 base, J lost 5 bases, and 5 bases stayed unmatched. The CDR3 sequence is CATSRVSGTGNEKLFF. The CDR3 DNA is TGTGCCACCAGCAGAGTCTCCGGGACAGGGAATGAAAAACTGTTTTTT.

This clone was found once. The rearrangement joins TRBV6-1 to TRBJ1-2; D possibly corresponds to TRBD1 (5 bases). The germline gives CDR1 MNHNS, CDR2 SASEGT. Trimming cost V 1 base and J 9 bases, with 15 bases left between them. There are 14 residues in the CDR3. CDR3 in amino acids: CASSEGTVGLRYTF. As DNA, the CDR3 is TGTGCCAGCAGTGAAGGCACCGTGGGACTCCGCTACACCTTC.

The chain employs TRBV6-1 and TRBJ2-6, with TRBD2 as a possible D gene (5 bases). Germline V gene data show CDR1 as MNHNS and CDR2 as SASEGT. V lost 9 bases and J lost 2, with 11 bases in between. The CDR3 loop spans 14 amino acids. The CDR3 sequence is CASLRGPGANVLTF. The CDR3 nucleotides are TGTGCCAGTCTACGGGGTCCTGGGGCCAACGTCCTGACTTTC.

V and J are TRBV7-6 and TRBJ1-1; a possible D gene is TRBD1 (6 bases). Germline-derived CDR1 and CDR2 are SGHVS and FNYEAQ. The CDR3 runs 14 residues. V lost 3 bases and J lost 0, with 8 bases in between. CDR3 sequence reads: CASSFQGMNTEAFF. In DNA, the CDR3 is TGTGCCAGCAGCTTTCAGGGGATGAACACTGAAGCTTTCTTT.